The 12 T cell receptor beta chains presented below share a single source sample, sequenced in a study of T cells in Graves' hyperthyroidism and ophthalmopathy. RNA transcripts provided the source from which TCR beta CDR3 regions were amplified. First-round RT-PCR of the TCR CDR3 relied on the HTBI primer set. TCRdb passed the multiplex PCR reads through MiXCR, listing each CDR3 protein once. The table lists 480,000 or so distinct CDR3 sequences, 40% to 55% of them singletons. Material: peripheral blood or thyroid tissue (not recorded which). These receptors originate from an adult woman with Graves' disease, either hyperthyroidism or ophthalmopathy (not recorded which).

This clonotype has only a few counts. The CDR3 sequence: CASSPPGQGGTEAFF. The CDR3 DNA reads TGTGCCAGTAGTCCACCGGGACAGGGGGGCACTGAAGCTTTCTTT. The V call is TRBV19, the J call TRBJ1-1, with 11 bases matching TRBD1. This CDR3 comprises 15 residues. Germline loops: CDR1 LNHDA, CDR2 SQIVND (reference sequence). With V trimmed by 5 bases and J by 4 bases, 6 bases remained unmatched.

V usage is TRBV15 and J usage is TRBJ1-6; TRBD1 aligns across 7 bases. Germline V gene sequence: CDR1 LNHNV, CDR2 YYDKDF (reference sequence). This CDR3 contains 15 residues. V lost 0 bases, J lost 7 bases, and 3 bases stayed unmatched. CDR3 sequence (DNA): TGTGCCACCAGCAGAGAGACAGGGAGGAATTCACCCCTCCACTTT. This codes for CATSRETGRNSPLHF.

For the CDR3, the DNA is TGTGCCATCAGGCCGGGACAGATGAACACTGAAGCTTTCTTT. It yields the protein CAIRPGQMNTEAFF. The rearrangement links TRBV10-3 to TRBJ1-1; TRBD1 agrees at 7 bases. The CDR3 has 14 residues. In germline, CDR1 is ENHRY, CDR2 SYGVKD. After removal of 6 bases from V and 0 bases from J, the junction contained 4 bases not matched to a gene.

This CDR3 reads CSARGVADYGYTF. The CDR3 DNA reads TGCAGTGCTAGAGGTGTGGCAGATTATGGCTACACCTTC. This chain connects TRBV20-1 to TRBJ1-2; D gene uncertain. Per the germline V gene, CDR1 is DFQATT and CDR2 is SNEGSKA (reference sequence). The CDR3 sequence is 13 residues long. V lost 1 base to trimming and J lost 5 bases, with 11 bases between them.

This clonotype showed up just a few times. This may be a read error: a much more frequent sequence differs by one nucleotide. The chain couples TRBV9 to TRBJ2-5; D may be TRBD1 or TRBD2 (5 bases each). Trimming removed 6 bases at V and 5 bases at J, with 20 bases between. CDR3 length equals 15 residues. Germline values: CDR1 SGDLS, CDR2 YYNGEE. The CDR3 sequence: CASTRGRNRRETQYF. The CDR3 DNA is TGTGCCAGCACCCGAGGCAGGAACAGGAGGGAGACCCAGTACTTC.

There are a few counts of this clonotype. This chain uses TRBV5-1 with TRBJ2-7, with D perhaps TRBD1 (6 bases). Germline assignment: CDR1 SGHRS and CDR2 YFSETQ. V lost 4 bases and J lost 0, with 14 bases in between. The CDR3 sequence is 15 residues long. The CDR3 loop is CASSLQGPHSYEQYF. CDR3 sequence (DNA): TGCGCCAGCAGCCTACAGGGTCCCCACTCCTACGAGCAGTACTTC. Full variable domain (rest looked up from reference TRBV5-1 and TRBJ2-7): KAGVTQTPRYLIKTRGQQVTLSCSPISGHRSVSWYQQTPGQGLQFLFEYFSETQRNKGNFPGRFSGRQFSNSRSEMNVSTLELGDSALYLCASSLQGPHSYEQYFGPGTRLTVT.

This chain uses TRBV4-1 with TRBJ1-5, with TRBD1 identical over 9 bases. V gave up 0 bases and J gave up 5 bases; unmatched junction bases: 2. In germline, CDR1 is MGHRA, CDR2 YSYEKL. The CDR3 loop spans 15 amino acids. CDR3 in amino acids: CASSQDGTGYQPQHF. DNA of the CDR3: TGCGCCAGCAGCCAAGATGGGACAGGGTATCAGCCCCAGCATTTT.

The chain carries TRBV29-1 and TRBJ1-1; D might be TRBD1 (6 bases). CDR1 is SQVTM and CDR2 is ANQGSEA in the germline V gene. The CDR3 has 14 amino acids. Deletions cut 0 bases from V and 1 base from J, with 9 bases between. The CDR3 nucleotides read TGCAGCGTTGAAGAGGGACACAGGAACACTGAAGCTTTCTTT. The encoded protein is CSVEEGHRNTEAFF.

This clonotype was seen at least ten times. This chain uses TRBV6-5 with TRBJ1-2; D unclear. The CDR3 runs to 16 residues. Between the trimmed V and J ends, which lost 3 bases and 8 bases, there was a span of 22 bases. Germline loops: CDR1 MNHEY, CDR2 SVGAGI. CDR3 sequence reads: CASSYIGFFNLSGYTF. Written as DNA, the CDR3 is TGTGCCAGCAGTTATATCGGGTTTTTTAATTTGAGCGGCTACACCTTC.

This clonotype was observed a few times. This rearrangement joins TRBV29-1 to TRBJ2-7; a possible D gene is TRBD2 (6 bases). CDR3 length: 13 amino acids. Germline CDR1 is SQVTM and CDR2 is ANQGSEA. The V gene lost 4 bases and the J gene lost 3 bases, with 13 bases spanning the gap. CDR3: CSVVGGNRYEQYF. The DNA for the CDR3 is TGCAGCGTTGTGGGCGGGAACCGCTACGAGCAGTACTTC.

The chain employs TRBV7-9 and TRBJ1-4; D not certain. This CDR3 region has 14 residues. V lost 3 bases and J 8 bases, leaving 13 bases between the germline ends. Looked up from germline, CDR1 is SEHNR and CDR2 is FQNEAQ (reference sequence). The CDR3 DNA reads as TGTGCCAGCAGCTTTCCTGGGGTTTGGGAAAAACTGTTTTTT. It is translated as CASSFPGVWEKLFF.

This CDR3 is CASRGRGRWSGEQYF. The CDR3 DNA sequence: TGTGCCAGCAGAGGTAGGGGGCGCTGGTCGGGCGAGCAGTACTTC. The genes are TRBV2 and TRBJ2-7; TRBD1 agrees at 7 bases. This CDR3 is 15 amino acids long. Per germline, CDR1 SNHLY and CDR2 FYNNEI. J lost 6 bases, V lost 6 bases, and 14 bases had no gene match.